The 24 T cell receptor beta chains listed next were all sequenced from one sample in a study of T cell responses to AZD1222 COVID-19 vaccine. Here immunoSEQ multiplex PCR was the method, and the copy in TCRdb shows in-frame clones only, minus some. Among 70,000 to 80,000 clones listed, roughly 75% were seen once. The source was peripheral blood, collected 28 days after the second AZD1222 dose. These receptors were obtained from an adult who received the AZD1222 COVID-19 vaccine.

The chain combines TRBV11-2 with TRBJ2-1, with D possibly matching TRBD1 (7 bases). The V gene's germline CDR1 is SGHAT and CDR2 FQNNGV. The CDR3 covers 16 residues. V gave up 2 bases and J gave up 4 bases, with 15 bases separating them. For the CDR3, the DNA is TGTGCCAGCAGCTTAATCTGGCAGGGGGGATACAATGAGCAGTTCTTC. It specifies CASSLIWQGGYNEQFF.

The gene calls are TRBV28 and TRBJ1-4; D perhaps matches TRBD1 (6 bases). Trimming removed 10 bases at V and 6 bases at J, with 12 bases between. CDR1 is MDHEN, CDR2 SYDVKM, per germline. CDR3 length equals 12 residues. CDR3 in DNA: TGTGCCACCTCAGGGGCTTATGAAAAACTGTTTTTT. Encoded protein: CATSGAYEKLFF.

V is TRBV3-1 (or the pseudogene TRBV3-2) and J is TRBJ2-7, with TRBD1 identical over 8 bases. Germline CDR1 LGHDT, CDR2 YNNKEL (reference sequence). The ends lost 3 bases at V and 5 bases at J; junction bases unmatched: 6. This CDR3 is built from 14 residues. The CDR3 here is CASSQAGQVNEQYF. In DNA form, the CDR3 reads TGTGCCAGCAGCCAGGCGGGACAGGTGAACGAGCAGTACTTC.

The CDR3 region is CASSLPNEQETQYF. CDR3 nucleotides: TGTGCCAGCAGTCTCCCCAATGAGCAAGAGACCCAGTACTTC. This chain connects TRBV28 to TRBJ2-5; D remains unclear. Trimming removed 5 bases at V and 2 bases at J, with 12 bases between. There are 14 residues in the CDR3. The V gene's germline CDR1 is MDHEN and CDR2 SYDVKM.

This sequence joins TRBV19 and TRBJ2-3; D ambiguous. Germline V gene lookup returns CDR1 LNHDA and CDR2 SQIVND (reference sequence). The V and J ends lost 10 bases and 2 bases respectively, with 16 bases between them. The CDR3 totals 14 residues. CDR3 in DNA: TGTGCCACCTCCGGGCTAAGGACCACAGATACGCAGTATTTT. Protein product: CATSGLRTTDTQYF.

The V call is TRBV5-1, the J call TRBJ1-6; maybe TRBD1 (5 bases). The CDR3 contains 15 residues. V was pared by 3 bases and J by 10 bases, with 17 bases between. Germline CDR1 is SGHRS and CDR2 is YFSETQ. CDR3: CASSWAGGTRSPLHF. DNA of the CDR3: TGCGCCAGCAGCTGGGCGGGGGGAACCCGATCACCCCTCCACTTT.

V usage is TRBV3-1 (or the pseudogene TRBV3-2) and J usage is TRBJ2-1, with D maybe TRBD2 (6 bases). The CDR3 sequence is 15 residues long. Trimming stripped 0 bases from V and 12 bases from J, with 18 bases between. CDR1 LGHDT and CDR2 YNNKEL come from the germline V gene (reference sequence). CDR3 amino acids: CASSQDGGDWNRQFF. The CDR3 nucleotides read TGTGCCAGCAGCCAAGACGGGGGAGATTGGAATCGGCAGTTCTTC.

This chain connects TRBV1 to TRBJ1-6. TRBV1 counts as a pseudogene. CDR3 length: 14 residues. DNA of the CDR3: TGCACCAGCAGACCCCCAGGAGCTAATTCACCCCTCCACTTT. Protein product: CTSRPPGANSPLHF.

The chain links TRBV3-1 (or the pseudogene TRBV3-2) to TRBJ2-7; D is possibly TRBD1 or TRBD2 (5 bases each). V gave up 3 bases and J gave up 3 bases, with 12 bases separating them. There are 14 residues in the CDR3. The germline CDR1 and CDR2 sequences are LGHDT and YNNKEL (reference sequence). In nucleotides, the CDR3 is TGTGCCAGCAGCCAGGCCGGGGCCCTCTACGAGCAGTACTTC. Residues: CASSQAGALYEQYF.

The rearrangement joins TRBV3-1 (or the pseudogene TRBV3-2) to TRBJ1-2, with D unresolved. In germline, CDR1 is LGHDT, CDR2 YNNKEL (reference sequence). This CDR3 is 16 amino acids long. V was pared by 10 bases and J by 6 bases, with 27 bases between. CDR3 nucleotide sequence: TGTGCCACTGCGTTGGAGGGTGCAGCGGCTTATGATGGCTACACCTTC. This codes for CATALEGAAAYDGYTF.

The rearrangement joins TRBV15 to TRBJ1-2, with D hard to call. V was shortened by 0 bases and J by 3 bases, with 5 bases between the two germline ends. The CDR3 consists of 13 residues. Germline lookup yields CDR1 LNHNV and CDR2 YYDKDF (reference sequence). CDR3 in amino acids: CATSRDDDYGYTF. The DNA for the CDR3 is TGTGCCACCAGCAGAGATGATGACTATGGCTACACCTTC. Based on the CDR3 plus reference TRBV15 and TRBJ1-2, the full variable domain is DAMVIQNPRYQVTQFGKPVTLSCSQTLNHNVMYWYQQKSSQAPKLLFHYYDKDFNNEADTPDNFQSRRPNTSFCFLDIRSPGLGDTAMYLCATSRDDDYGYTFGSGTRLTVV.

The CDR3 DNA is TGTGCCAGCTCACGCCGGACTAGCGGGAGTCGGGGCACAGATACGCAGTATTTT. Translated: CASSRRTSGSRGTDTQYF. V and J are TRBV18 and TRBJ2-3, with 13 bases lining up with TRBD2. The CDR3 length is 18 residues. From germline, CDR1 is KGHSH and CDR2 LQKENI. The junction had 8 bases not matched to a gene; V was cut back by 4 bases and J by 1 base.

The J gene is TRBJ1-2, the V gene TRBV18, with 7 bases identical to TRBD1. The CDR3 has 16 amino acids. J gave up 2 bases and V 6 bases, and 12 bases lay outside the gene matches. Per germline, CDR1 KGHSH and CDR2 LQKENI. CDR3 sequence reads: CASSAGASTGNYGYTF. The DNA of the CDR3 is TGTGCCAGCTCCGCGGGGGCCTCGACAGGGAACTATGGCTACACCTTC.

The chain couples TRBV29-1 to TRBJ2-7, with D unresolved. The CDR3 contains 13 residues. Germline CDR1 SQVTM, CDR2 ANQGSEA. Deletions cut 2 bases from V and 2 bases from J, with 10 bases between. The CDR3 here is CSVENEVTYEQYF. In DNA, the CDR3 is TGCAGCGTTGAAAACGAGGTAACCTACGAGCAGTACTTC.

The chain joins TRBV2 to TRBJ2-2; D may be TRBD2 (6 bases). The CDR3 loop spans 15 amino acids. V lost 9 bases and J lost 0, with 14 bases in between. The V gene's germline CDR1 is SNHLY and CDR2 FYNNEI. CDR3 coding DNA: TGTGCCAGGAGTACCGGGACTTCGAACACCGGGGAGCTGTTTTTT. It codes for CARSTGTSNTGELFF.

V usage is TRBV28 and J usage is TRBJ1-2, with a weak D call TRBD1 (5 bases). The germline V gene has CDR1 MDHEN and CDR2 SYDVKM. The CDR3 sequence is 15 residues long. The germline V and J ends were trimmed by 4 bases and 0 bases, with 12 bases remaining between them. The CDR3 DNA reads TGTGCCAGCAGTTCTAGACAGCGAGCTAACTATGGCTACACCTTC. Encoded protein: CASSSRQRANYGYTF.

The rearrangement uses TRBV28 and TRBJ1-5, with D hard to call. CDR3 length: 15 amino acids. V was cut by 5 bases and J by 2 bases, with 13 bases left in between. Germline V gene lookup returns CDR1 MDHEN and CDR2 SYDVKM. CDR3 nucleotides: TGTGCCAGCAGTCATAGGGCGACGGGCAATCAGCCCCAGCATTTT. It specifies CASSHRATGNQPQHF.

As DNA, the CDR3 is TGTGCCAGCAGCCCTTCCCCTTATAGCAATCAGCCCCAGCATTTT. It translates to CASSPSPYSNQPQHF. The rearrangement joins TRBV9 to TRBJ1-5; D gene unclear. Trimming left V 4 bases short and J 0 bases short, with 11 bases between. This CDR3 comprises 15 residues. The germline V gene has CDR1 SGDLS and CDR2 YYNGEE.

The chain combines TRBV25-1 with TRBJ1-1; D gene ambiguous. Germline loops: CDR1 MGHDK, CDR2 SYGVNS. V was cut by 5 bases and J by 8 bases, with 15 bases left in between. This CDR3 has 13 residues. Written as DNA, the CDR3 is TGTGCCAGCAGTTCTTGGAACTCCGTGGAAGCTTTCTTT. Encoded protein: CASSSWNSVEAFF. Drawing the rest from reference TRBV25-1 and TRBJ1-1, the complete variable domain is EADIYQTPRYLVIGTGKKITLECSQTMGHDKMYWYQQDPGMELHLIHYSYGVNSTEKGDLSSESTVSRIRTEHFPLTLESARPSHTSQYLCASSSWNSVEAFFGQGTRLTVV.

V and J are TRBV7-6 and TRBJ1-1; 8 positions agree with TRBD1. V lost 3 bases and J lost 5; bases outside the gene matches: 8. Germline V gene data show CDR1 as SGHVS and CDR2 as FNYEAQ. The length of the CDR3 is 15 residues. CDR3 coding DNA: TGTGCCAGCAGCTTGTCAGGGGGCGCTGGGACTGAAGCTTTCTTT. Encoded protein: CASSLSGGAGTEAFF.

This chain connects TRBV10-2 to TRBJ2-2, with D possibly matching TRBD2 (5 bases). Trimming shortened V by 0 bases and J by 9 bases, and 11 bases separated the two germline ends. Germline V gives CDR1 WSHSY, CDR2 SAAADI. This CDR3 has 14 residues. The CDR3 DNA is TGCGCCAGCAGTGAGTCGGTTGGGAGCCGGGAGCTGTTTTTT. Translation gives CASSESVGSRELFF.

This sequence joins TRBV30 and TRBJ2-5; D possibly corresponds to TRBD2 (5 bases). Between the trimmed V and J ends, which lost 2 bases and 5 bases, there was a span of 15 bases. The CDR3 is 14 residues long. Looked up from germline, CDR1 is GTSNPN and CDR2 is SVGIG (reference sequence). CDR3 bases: TGTGCCTGGAGTTTTACGGGATCCCGGGAGACCCAGTACTTC. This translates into CAWSFTGSRETQYF.

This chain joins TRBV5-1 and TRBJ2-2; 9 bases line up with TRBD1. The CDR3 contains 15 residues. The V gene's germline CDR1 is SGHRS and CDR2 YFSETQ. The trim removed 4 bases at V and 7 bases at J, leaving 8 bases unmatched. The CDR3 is CASSQTGGAGGELFF. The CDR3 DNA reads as TGCGCCAGCAGCCAAACAGGGGGCGCCGGCGGGGAGCTGTTTTTT.

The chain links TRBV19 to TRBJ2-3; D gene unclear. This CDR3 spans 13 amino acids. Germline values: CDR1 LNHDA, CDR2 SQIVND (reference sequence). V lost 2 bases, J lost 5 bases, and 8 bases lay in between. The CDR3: CASSISQRDTQYF. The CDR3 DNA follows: TGTGCCAGTAGTATAAGTCAGCGAGATACGCAGTATTTT.